Each of the 22 T cell receptor beta chains below was sequenced from the same sample in a study of T-cell reconstitution after alpha-beta-depleted transplantation in children. Preparation of the TCRbeta library used unique molecular identifiers. MiXCR, applied by TCRdb to the PCR reads, yields one record per CDR3 protein. The sample lists hundreds of thousands of distinct CDR3 sequences, roughly an eighth seen once, with 5% to 6% in the top ten. Here the sequenced sample was PBMCs from the stem cell graft donor, taken from the stem cell graft. These receptors originate from a human donor who donated a stem cell graft to a child with combined immunodeficiency.

This clonotype was seen repeatedly, ten times or more. The V and J genes are TRBV20-1 and TRBJ2-7, with 8 bases fitting TRBD2. Germline loops: CDR1 DFQATT, CDR2 SNEGSKA (reference sequence). V dropped 0 bases and J dropped 2; count of bases not matched to a gene: 9. There are 16 residues in the CDR3. In DNA, the CDR3 is TGCAGTGCTAGAGATCGTAGGACTAGCCAAACCTACGAGCAGTACTTC. This encodes CSARDRRTSQTYEQYF.

Only a few counts were recorded for this clonotype. The chain recombines TRBV20-1 with TRBJ2-5; 8 bases are a match to TRBD1. CDR3 length equals 14 residues. Germline V lookup: CDR1 DFQATT, CDR2 SNEGSKA (reference sequence). The ends lost 6 bases at V and 1 base at J; junction bases unmatched: 7. The CDR3 is CSARVDRVQETQYF. DNA for the CDR3: TGCAGTGCAAGGGTGGACAGGGTCCAAGAGACCCAGTACTTC.

This clonotype was seen ten or more times. The chain uses TRBV12-3 or TRBV12-4 and TRBJ2-3; 9 bases line up with TRBD2. The CDR3 loop spans 16 amino acids. Unmatched junction bases numbered 7, after V lost 5 bases and J lost 1 base. Here the CDR3 reads CASSPGLATGTDTQYF. CDR3 nucleotides: TGTGCCAGCAGTCCTGGACTAGCGACCGGCACAGATACGCAGTATTTT.

This clonotype showed up just a few times. The chain couples TRBV29-1 to TRBJ1-1, with a possible D match to TRBD1 (5 bases). The V end was cut by 0 bases, the J end by 1 base, with 12 bases between. CDR3 size: 15 residues. Per the germline V gene, CDR1 is SQVTM and CDR2 is ANQGSEA. In nucleotides, the CDR3 is TGCAGCGTTGAAGATTGGGGGAGCCCGAACACTGAAGCTTTCTTT. This codes for CSVEDWGSPNTEAFF.

The rearrangement links TRBV12-3 or TRBV12-4 to TRBJ2-1, with 8 bases lining up with TRBD1. The CDR3 is 17 amino acids. V shed 8 bases and J 6 bases; nucleotides not matched to a gene: 18. CDR3 sequence reads: CASSLGDRGVGFNEQFF. The CDR3 bases are TGTGCCAGCTCCCTTGGCGACAGGGGAGTGGGTTTCAATGAGCAGTTCTTC.

This clonotype was recorded once. The CDR3 region has the DNA TGTGCCAGCAGCCCTTCCCAGACATATAGGTCAGATACGCAGTATTTT. Encoded protein: CASSPSQTYRSDTQYF. The chain combines TRBV7-9 with TRBJ2-3; D call uncertain. The CDR3 length is 16 residues. Trimming took 5 bases from V and 4 from J, leaving 19 bases between them. From germline, CDR1 is SEHNR and CDR2 FQNEAQ (reference sequence).

The rearrangement links TRBV15 to TRBJ2-4; D may correspond to TRBD1 or TRBD2 (5 bases each). There are 15 residues in the CDR3. Trimming stripped 4 bases from V and 6 bases from J, with 16 bases between. Germline values: CDR1 LNHNV, CDR2 YYDKDF (reference sequence). The CDR3 reads CATSIDVGDPNIQYF. The CDR3 DNA reads as TGTGCCACCAGCATAGATGTGGGGGACCCAAACATTCAGTACTTC.

This clonotype was seen ten or more times. The genes are TRBV29-1 and TRBJ2-1; 10 bases fit TRBD2. This CDR3 is 13 amino acids long. Germline lookup yields CDR1 SQVTM and CDR2 ANQGSEA. V shed 4 bases and J 10 bases; nucleotides not matched to a gene: 7. The CDR3 region has the DNA TGCAGCGTTGGTCCTAGCGGGGGTATAGAGCAGTTCTTC. Protein product: CSVGPSGGIEQFF.

The V and J genes are TRBV5-6 and TRBJ2-5, with 14 bases matching TRBD2. V trimming: 4 bases; J trimming: 5 bases; junction bases outside the gene matches: 10. Germline-derived CDR1 and CDR2 are SGHDT and YYEEEE. The CDR3 spans 17 residues. DNA of the CDR3: TGTGCCAGCAGCGTCACCGGGACTAGCGGGGGCAGGGAGACCCAGTACTTC. The encoded protein is CASSVTGTSGGRETQYF.

CDR3: CSAKKGLARADTQYF. In DNA, the CDR3 is TGCAGTGCTAAGAAGGGACTAGCGAGAGCAGATACGCAGTATTTT. The chain has TRBV20-1 and TRBJ2-3, with TRBD2 matching over 10 bases. J gave up 4 bases and V 4 bases, and 8 bases lay outside the gene matches. CDR3 length equals 15 residues. Germline values: CDR1 DFQATT, CDR2 SNEGSKA (reference sequence).

Many counts were recorded for this clonotype. The chain recombines TRBV5-1 with TRBJ2-6, with D hard to call. The CDR3 is made up of 16 amino acids. Germline CDR1 and CDR2: SGHRS and YFSETQ. V lost 1 base and J 0 bases, leaving 8 bases between the germline ends. The CDR3 DNA reads TGCGCCAGCAGCTTGATCGCCCCCTCTGGGGCCAACGTCCTGACTTTC. Translated, it gives CASSLIAPSGANVLTF.

V and J are TRBV20-1 and TRBJ2-7; D might be TRBD1 (5 bases). CDR3 length equals 17 residues. Between the trimmed V and J ends, which lost 1 base and 3 bases, there was a span of 22 bases. Per germline, CDR1 DFQATT and CDR2 SNEGSKA (reference sequence). CDR3 DNA sequence: TGCAGTGCTAGAGCCCCCGCTGTCGACAGTCCCATCTACGAGCAGTACTTC. This encodes CSARAPAVDSPIYEQYF.

V gene TRBV30 combines with J gene TRBJ2-2; 9 bases map to TRBD2. Germline-derived CDR1 and CDR2 are GTSNPN and SVGIG (reference sequence). The V and J ends lost 0 bases and 6 bases, in that order; junction bases with no gene match: 5. The CDR3 is 15 amino acids. CDR3 bases: TGTGCCTGGAGTGTGTTAGCGGGAGTCTCCGGGGAGCTGTTTTTT. Its protein product is CAWSVLAGVSGELFF.

The genes are TRBV6-5 and TRBJ1-5, with D possibly matching TRBD1 (5 bases). The V gene lost 4 bases and the J gene lost 9 bases, with 19 bases spanning the gap. The CDR3 is 15 residues long. Germline V gene data show CDR1 as MNHEY and CDR2 as SVGAGI. The CDR3 DNA sequence: TGTGCCAGCAGTTGCTCGGCAGGGCGTGTTTCGCCCCAGCATTTT. It is translated as CASSCSAGRVSPQHF.

The sample holds a few counts of this clonotype. The chain employs TRBV6-1 and TRBJ1-5, with TRBD1 as a possible D gene (6 bases). This CDR3 has 16 amino acids. Germline V lookup: CDR1 MNHNS, CDR2 SASEGT. V gave up 4 bases and J gave up 2 bases, with 15 bases separating them. The CDR3, as DNA: TGTGCCAGCAGTGCTCAGGGGCCCTCGGGCAATCAGCCCCAGCATTTT. Protein product: CASSAQGPSGNQPQHF.

The chain links TRBV7-2 to TRBJ2-1; the match to TRBD2 covers 11 bases. The trim removed 7 bases at V and 7 bases at J, leaving 12 bases unmatched. The CDR3 runs to 16 residues. CDR1 is SGHTA and CDR2 is FQGNSA in the germline V gene. The CDR3 region is CASTKRLAGKRNEQFF. CDR3 sequence (DNA): TGTGCCAGCACCAAGAGACTAGCGGGGAAACGTAATGAGCAGTTCTTC.

The J gene is TRBJ2-7, the V gene TRBV5-1; no definite D call. The CDR3 has 15 amino acids. The germline V gene encodes CDR1 SGHRS and CDR2 YFSETQ. Trimming removed 0 bases at V and 0 bases at J, with 10 bases between. CDR3 in DNA: TGCGCCAGCAGCTTGGTAGCCACGAGCTCCTACGAGCAGTACTTC. It yields the protein CASSLVATSSYEQYF. The whole variable domain, filled in from reference TRBV5-1 and TRBJ2-7, reads KAGVTQTPRYLIKTRGQQVTLSCSPISGHRSVSWYQQTPGQGLQFLFEYFSETQRNKGNFPGRFSGRQFSNSRSEMNVSTLELGDSALYLCASSLVATSSYEQYFGPGTRLTVT.

This clonotype was detected only a few times. The gene calls are TRBV9 and TRBJ2-7; 9 bases are a match to TRBD2. Germline V gene lookup returns CDR1 SGDLS and CDR2 YYNGEE. CDR3 length: 15 residues. Losses at the gene ends were 3 bases for V and 6 bases for J; bases not matched to a gene: 10. CDR3 in amino acids: CASSGSGTSISEQYF. The CDR3 nucleotides read TGTGCCAGCAGCGGGTCCGGGACTAGCATATCCGAGCAGTACTTC.

This clonotype has only a few counts. V is TRBV7-2 and J is TRBJ2-1; D may be TRBD1 (7 bases). Germline values: CDR1 SGHTA, CDR2 FQGNSA. V lost 1 base to trimming and J lost 5 bases, with 18 bases between them. The CDR3 has 17 amino acids. The CDR3 loop reads CASSLVNGGQGDNEQFF. DNA of the CDR3: TGTGCCAGCAGCTTAGTTAACGGAGGGCAGGGGGACAATGAGCAGTTCTTC.

This clonotype was seen a few times. This chain connects TRBV12-3 or TRBV12-4 to TRBJ2-3; TRBD1 is a possible D gene (6 bases). V lost 5 bases to trimming and J lost 1 base, with 10 bases between them. The CDR3 is 14 amino acids. CDR3 sequence: CASSKAGGTDTQYF. The CDR3 region has the DNA TGTGCCAGCAGTAAGGCAGGGGGCACAGATACGCAGTATTTT.

The chain links TRBV12-3 or TRBV12-4 to TRBJ2-3; perhaps TRBD2 as D (6 bases). The CDR3 runs to 13 residues. The germline V and J ends were trimmed by 9 bases and 1 base, with 11 bases remaining between them. This chain's CDR3 is CASKASGTDTQYF. For the CDR3, the DNA is TGTGCCAGTAAGGCTAGCGGCACAGATACGCAGTATTTT.

Only a few counts were recorded for this clonotype. Here the CDR3 reads CSVVGSGWDQPQHF. The CDR3 coding sequence is TGCAGCGTTGTCGGGTCAGGGTGGGATCAGCCCCAGCATTTT. V and J are TRBV29-1 and TRBJ1-5; possible D gene TRBD1, 5 bases. Germline CDR1 and CDR2: SQVTM and ANQGSEA. The CDR3 length is 14 residues. The germline V and J ends were trimmed by 4 bases and 5 bases, with 15 bases remaining between them.